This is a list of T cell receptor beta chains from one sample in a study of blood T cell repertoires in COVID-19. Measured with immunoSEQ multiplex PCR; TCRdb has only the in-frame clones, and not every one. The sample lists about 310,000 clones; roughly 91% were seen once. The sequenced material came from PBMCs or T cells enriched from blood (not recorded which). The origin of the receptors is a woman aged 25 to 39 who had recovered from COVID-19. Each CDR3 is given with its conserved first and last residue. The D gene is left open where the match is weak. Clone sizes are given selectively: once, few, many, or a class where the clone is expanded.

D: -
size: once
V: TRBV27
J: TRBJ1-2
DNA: TGTGCCAGCAGTTTATCCCAGGGTAATGGCTACACCTTC
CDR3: CASSLSQGNGYTF

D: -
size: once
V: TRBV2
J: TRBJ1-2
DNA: TGTGCCAGCAGTGGGGGACTACCGGAATTGGAAGGCTACACCTTC
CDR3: CASSGGLPELEGYTF

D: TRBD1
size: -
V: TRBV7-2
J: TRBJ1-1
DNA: TGTGCCAGCAGCGCGGGACAGCAGAACACTGAAGCTTTCTTT
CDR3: CASSAGQQNTEAFF

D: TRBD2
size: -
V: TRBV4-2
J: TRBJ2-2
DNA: TGTGCCAGCAGCCAAGACGTAGCGGTAGCGGGAGTAATCGGGGAGCTGTTTTTT
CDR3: CASSQDVAVAGVIGELFF

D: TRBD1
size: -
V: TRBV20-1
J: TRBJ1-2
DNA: TGCAGTGCTAGTAAGGGGGCGGACTATGGCTACACCTTC
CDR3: CSASKGADYGYTF

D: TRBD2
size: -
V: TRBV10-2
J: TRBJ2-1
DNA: TGCGCCAGCTTTAGCGGGACCGCCCTCGCTGAGCAGTTCTTC
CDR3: CASFSGTALAEQFF

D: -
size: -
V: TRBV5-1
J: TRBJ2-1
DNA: TGCGCCAGCAGCTTTGGCCCGGTAGCAGCCTACAATGAGCAGTTCTTC
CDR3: CASSFGPVAAYNEQFF

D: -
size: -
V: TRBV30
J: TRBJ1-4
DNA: TGTGCCTGGAGTGTTTCCAGGGGTAACGAAAAACTGTTTTTT
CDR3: CAWSVSRGNEKLFF

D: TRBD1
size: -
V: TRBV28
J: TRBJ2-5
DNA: TGTGCCAGCATACTACACAGGGGGCCAGGAGAGACCCAGTACTTC
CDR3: CASILHRGPGETQYF

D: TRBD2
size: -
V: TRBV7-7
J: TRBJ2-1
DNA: TGTGCTAGCAGCTTAACGCGGGAGGGTTACAATGAGCAGTTCTTC
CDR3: CASSLTREGYNEQFF

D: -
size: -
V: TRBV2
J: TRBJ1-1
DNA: TGTGCCAGCAGTGAGCAGGGCATGAACACTGAAGCTTTCTTT
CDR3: CASSEQGMNTEAFF

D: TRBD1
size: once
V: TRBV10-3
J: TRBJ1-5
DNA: TGTGCCACCGCGACAGGGGCGGATCAGCCCCAGCATTTT
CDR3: CATATGADQPQHF

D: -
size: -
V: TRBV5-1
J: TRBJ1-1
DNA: TGCGCCAGCAGCCCGAAGGAGGTGCCCTCCGCGAACACTGAAGCTTTCTTT
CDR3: CASSPKEVPSANTEAFF

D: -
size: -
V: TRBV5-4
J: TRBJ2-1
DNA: TGTGCCAGCAGTCTTGGATCCGGAGCCGACAATGAGCAGTTCTTC
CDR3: CASSLGSGADNEQFF

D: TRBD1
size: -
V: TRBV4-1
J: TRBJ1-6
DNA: TGCGCCAGCAGCCGATCACCAGGGGGCGCCTATAATTCACCCCTCCACTTT
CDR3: CASSRSPGGAYNSPLHF

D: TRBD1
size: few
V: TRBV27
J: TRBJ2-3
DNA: TGTGCCAGCAAGGGGACAGCTTCTACAGATACGCAGTATTTT
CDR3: CASKGTASTDTQYF

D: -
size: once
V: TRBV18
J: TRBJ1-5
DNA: TGTGCCAGCTCACCTATCATGACTGACTATAGCAATCAGCCCCAGCATTTT
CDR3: CASSPIMTDYSNQPQHF

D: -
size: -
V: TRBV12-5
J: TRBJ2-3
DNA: TGTGCTAGTGGTTTTATGGGAGGAGATACGCAGTATTTT
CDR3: CASGFMGGDTQYF

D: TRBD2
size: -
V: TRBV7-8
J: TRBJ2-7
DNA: TGTGCCAGCAGCCCCCGGGTGGCGGGAGGGGGGGAGCAGTACTTC
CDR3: CASSPRVAGGGEQYF

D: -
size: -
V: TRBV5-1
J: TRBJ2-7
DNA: TGCGCCAGCAGCTTGGCTGGCAGGGTGGGCGAGCAGTACTTC
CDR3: CASSLAGRVGEQYF

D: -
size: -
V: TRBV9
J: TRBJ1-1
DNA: TGTGCCAGCAGCGTAAGTCAGGGGACTGAAGCTTTCTTT
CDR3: CASSVSQGTEAFF

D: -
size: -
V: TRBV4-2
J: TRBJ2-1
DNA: TGTGCCAGCAGCCTTAACCCCCGAACGGGGAACAATGAGCAGTTCTTC
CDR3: CASSLNPRTGNNEQFF

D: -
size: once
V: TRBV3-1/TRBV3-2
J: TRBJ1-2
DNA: TGTGCCAGCAGTCTAGGATCGGACTATGGCTACACCTTC
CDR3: CASSLGSDYGYTF

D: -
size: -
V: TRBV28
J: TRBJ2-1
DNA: TGTGCCAGCAGTTTAAGAGGGACTCTCCTTCGCAATGAGCAGTTCTTC
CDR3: CASSLRGTLLRNEQFF

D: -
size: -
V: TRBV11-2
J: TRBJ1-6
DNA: TGTGCCAGCAGCCTAAGCTCCTATAATTCACCCCTCCACTTT
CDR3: CASSLSSYNSPLHF

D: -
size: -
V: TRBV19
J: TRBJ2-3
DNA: TGTGCCAGTAGTCCCGGGATCCTCACAGATACGCAGTATTTT
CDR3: CASSPGILTDTQYF

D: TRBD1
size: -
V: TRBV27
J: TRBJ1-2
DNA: TGTGCCAGCAGTTTATCAGACAGGGGGAGGAATGGCTACACCTTC
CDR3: CASSLSDRGRNGYTF

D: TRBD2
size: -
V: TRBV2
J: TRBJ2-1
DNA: TGTGCCAGCGAGCCCCTCACCGGGACTAGCGGGAAGAATGAGCAGTTCTTC
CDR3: CASEPLTGTSGKNEQFF

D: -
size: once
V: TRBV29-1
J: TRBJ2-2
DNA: TGCAGCGCCAGACAGCGGAACACCGGGGAGCTGTTTTTT
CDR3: CSARQRNTGELFF

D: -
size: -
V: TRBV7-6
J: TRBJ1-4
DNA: TGTGCCAGCAGCTTAAGTGTTGCCTGGGGTAGCGATGAAAAACTGTTTTTT
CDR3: CASSLSVAWGSDEKLFF

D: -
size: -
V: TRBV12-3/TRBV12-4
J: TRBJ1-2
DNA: TGTGCCAGCAGTTTAGAGCATTTGACACTTACCTTCTTC
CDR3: CASSLEHLTLTFF

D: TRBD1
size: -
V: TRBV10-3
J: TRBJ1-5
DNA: TGTGCCATCGCACCGGACAGGGAGGGCAATCAGCCCCAGCATTTT
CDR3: CAIAPDREGNQPQHF

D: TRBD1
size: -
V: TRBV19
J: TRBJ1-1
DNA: TGTGCCAGTAGTCTCTCGGCAGGGGGGTGGACTGAAGCTTTCTTT
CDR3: CASSLSAGGWTEAFF

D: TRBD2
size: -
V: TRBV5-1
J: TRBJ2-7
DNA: TGCGCCAGCAGCTATTCGGGAGGGGACTCCTACGAGCAGTACTTC
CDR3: CASSYSGGDSYEQYF

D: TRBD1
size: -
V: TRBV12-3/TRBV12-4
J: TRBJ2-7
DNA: TGTGCCAGCAACGGACAGGGGACCTACGAGCAGTACTTC
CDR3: CASNGQGTYEQYF

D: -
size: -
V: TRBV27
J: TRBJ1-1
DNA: TGTGCCAGCAGTTTCAGGACAGCGCCTGAAGCTTTCTTT
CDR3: CASSFRTAPEAFF

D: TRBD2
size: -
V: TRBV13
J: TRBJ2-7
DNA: TGTGCCAGCAGCCCAGGGACTAGCGGGGGCAGGGAGCAGTACTTC
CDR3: CASSPGTSGGREQYF

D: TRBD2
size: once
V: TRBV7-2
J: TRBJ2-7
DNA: TGTGCCAGCAGCTTACTTCTAGCGGGAGAGGGTGAGCAGTACTTC
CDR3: CASSLLLAGEGEQYF

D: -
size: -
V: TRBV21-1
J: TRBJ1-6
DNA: TGTGCCAGCAGCCCCGGGACAGCTCGTGAAAATTCACCCCTCCACTTT
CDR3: CASSPGTARENSPLHF

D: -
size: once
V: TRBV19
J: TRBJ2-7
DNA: TGTGCCAGTAGTCCGACAGGCTCCTACGAGCAGTACTTC
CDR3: CASSPTGSYEQYF